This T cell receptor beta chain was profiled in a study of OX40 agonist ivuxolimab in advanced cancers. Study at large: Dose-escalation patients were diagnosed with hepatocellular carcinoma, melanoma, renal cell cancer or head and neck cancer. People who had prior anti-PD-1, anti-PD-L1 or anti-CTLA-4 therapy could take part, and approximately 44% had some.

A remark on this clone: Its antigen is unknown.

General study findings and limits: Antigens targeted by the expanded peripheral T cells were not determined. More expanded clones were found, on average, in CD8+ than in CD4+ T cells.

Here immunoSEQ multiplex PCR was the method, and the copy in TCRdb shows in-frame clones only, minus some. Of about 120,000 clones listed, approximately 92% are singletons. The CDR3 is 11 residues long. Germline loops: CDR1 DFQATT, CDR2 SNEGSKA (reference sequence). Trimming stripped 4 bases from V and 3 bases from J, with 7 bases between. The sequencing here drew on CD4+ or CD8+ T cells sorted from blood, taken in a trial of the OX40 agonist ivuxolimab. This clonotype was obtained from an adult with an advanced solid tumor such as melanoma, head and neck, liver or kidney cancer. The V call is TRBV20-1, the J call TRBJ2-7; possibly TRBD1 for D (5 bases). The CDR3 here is CSAKGDYEQYF. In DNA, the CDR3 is TGCAGTGCTAAAGGGGACTACGAGCAGTACTTC.